This entry describes one T cell receptor (beta chain). This clone's antigen is unknown. No base quality values were provided; no much bigger clone lies one nucleotide off. The sample belongs to a study of control samples from healthy donors and cancer patients (dated by TCRdb to 2018 to 2020). The method was the immunoSEQ multiplex PCR assay. Entries here come from immuneACCESS through TCRdb and include only in-frame sequences with V and J called. Some clones fail to appear in such tables; in the studies checked, an unresolved V gene covers under half of the shortfall, and the cause of the remainder is unknown. The sample has roughly 88,000 clones on record, just over 90% of them singletons. The ten largest clones represent 8% of the sample. As encoded in the germline V gene, CDR1 is MGHDK while CDR2 is SYGVNS. The CDR3 sequence holds 17 residues, the cysteine and phenylalanine included. Only the CDR3 DNA is retained, 51 bases long and in frame from the first base. V loses 4 bases, J loses 2 bases, and the germline ends lie 17 bases apart.

The sequence is built from TRBV25-1 and TRBJ2-2; the D gene identity is not certain. Material: blood. The TCR was taken from a young man in good health. Here the CDR3 is given as CASSAWIHSTNTGELFF. The DNA sequence is TGTGCCAGCAGTGCATGGATCCACAGTACCAACACCGGGGAGCTGTTTTTT. With all but the CDR3 taken from the reference TRBV25-1 and TRBJ2-2 genes, the full variable domain is: EADIYQTPRYLVIGTGKKITLECSQTMGHDKMYWYQQDPGMELHLIHYSYGVNSTEKGDLSSESTVSRIRTEHFPLTLESARPSHTSQYLCASSAWIHSTNTGELFFGEGSRLTVL.